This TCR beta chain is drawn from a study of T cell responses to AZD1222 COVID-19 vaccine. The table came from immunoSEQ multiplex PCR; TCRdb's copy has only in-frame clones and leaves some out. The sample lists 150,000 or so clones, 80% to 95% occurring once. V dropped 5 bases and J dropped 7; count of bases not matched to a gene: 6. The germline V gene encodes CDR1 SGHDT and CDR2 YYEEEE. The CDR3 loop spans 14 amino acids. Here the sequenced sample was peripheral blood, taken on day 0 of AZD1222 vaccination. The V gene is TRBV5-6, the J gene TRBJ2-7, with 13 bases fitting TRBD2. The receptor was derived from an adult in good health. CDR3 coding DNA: TGTGCCAGCAGTCGGACTAGCGGGAGCGGGGAGCAGTACTTC. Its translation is CASSRTSGSGEQYF. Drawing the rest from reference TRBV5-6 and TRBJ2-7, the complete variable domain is DAGVTQSPTHLIKTRGQQVTLRCSPKSGHDTVSWYQQALGQGPQFIFQYYEEEERQRGNFPDRFSGHQFPNYSSELNVNALLLGDSALYLCASSRTSGSGEQYFGPGTRLTVT.